These T cell receptor beta chains were read from a single sample in a study of STAT5B mutations in CD4+ large granular lymphocyte leukemia. Data came from immunoSEQ multiplex PCR; TCRdb stores just in-frame clones and leaves some out. The table includes more than 25,000 clones, approximately 80% detected once. The sample consisted of CD4+ T cells from blood buffy coats. These receptors all stem from a human donor in good health. The CDR3 runs from the conserved cysteine through the conserved F or W. The order of the fields is D gene, clone size, J gene, V gene, CDR3 protein, CDR3 DNA. A D gene is named only where the DNA matches it firmly. Clone size is stated in some rows and not others, as once, few, many or a class when expanded.

d_call: -
clone_size: -
j_call: TRBJ2-5
v_call: TRBV2
cdr3_aa: CASSRTQPQETQYF
cdr3_nt: TGTGCCAGCAGTCGGACTCAGCCACAAGAGACCCAGTACTTC

d_call: -
clone_size: -
j_call: TRBJ1-3
v_call: TRBV6-1
cdr3_aa: CASQGHLSGNTIYF
cdr3_nt: TGTGCCAGCCAGGGACACCTTTCTGGAAACACCATATATTTT

d_call: -
clone_size: -
j_call: TRBJ1-1
v_call: TRBV6-5
cdr3_aa: CASSQNGPNTEAFF
cdr3_nt: TGTGCCAGCAGTCAGAACGGACCGAACACTGAAGCTTTCTTT

d_call: -
clone_size: -
j_call: TRBJ1-2
v_call: TRBV18
cdr3_aa: CASSPPASIGYTF
cdr3_nt: TGTGCCAGCTCACCACCGGCCAGCATAGGCTACACCTTC

d_call: -
clone_size: -
j_call: TRBJ2-1
v_call: TRBV14
cdr3_aa: CASSPGAGEQFF
cdr3_nt: TGTGCCAGCAGCCCAGGGGCTGGCGAGCAGTTCTTC

d_call: -
clone_size: -
j_call: TRBJ2-5
v_call: TRBV5-4
cdr3_aa: CASSSPGRIQETQYF
cdr3_nt: TGTGCCAGCAGCTCCCCGGGACGTATCCAAGAGACCCAGTACTTC

d_call: -
clone_size: -
j_call: TRBJ2-2
v_call: TRBV15
cdr3_aa: CATSRETGWNTGELFF
cdr3_nt: TGTGCCACCAGCAGAGAGACAGGCTGGAACACCGGGGAGCTGTTTTTT

d_call: TRBD1
clone_size: -
j_call: TRBJ1-2
v_call: TRBV5-1
cdr3_aa: CASSLYQGGEGYTF
cdr3_nt: TGCGCCAGCAGCTTGTACCAGGGGGGGGAAGGCTACACCTTC

d_call: TRBD2
clone_size: -
j_call: TRBJ2-2
v_call: TRBV5-1
cdr3_aa: CASSTPPGGTGELFF
cdr3_nt: TGCGCCAGCAGCACCCCACCGGGGGGTACCGGGGAGCTGTTTTTT

d_call: -
clone_size: -
j_call: TRBJ2-7
v_call: TRBV6-5
cdr3_aa: CASSFHEGYEQYF
cdr3_nt: TGTGCCAGCAGTTTTCACGAAGGATACGAGCAGTACTTC

d_call: TRBD1
clone_size: -
j_call: TRBJ2-3
v_call: TRBV10-3
cdr3_aa: CAISARDRGTDTQYF
cdr3_nt: TGTGCCATCAGCGCCCGGGACAGGGGGACAGATACGCAGTATTTT

d_call: -
clone_size: few
j_call: TRBJ1-4
v_call: TRBV27
cdr3_aa: CASSPSVGIATNEKLFF
cdr3_nt: TGTGCCAGCAGTCCTTCTGTAGGGATCGCAACTAATGAAAAACTGTTTTTT

d_call: -
clone_size: -
j_call: TRBJ2-5
v_call: TRBV5-4
cdr3_aa: CASSSSGTGLQETQYF
cdr3_nt: TGTGCCAGCAGCTCCTCCGGGACCGGGCTGCAAGAGACCCAGTACTTC

d_call: TRBD2
clone_size: -
j_call: TRBJ2-3
v_call: TRBV12-5
cdr3_aa: CASGSPSGRAGTDTQYF
cdr3_nt: TGTGCTAGTGGTTCCCCTAGCGGGAGGGCCGGGACAGATACGCAGTATTTT

d_call: TRBD1
clone_size: -
j_call: TRBJ2-5
v_call: TRBV5-1
cdr3_aa: CASSPVGTGEETQYF
cdr3_nt: TGCGCCAGCAGCCCCGTCGGGACAGGGGAAGAGACCCAGTACTTC

d_call: -
clone_size: few
j_call: TRBJ1-1
v_call: TRBV11-2
cdr3_aa: CASSLTRDTEAFF
cdr3_nt: TGTGCCAGCAGCCTGACTAGGGACACTGAAGCTTTCTTT